Below, 15 T cell receptor beta chains from the same sample are listed, as sequenced in a study of CD8 T cells in Susac syndrome. An amount of RNA that ranged from roughly 0.5 to 1 ug was reverse transcribed with random hexamers. Each CDR3 protein is one row after TCRdb ran MiXCR on the immunoSEQ multiplex PCR reads. The top ten hold around 0.13% of the sample, which has 150,000 or so distinct CDR3 sequences, about 96% seen once. Sequenced: CD4+ T cells from PBMCs. The receptors stem from a human donor with Susac syndrome.

The chain uses TRBV28 and TRBJ2-3; 8 bases align to TRBD1. V lost 7 bases to trimming and J lost 8 bases; unmatched junction nucleotides: 14. CDR3 length: 15 amino acids. Germline CDR1 MDHEN, CDR2 SYDVKM. In DNA, the CDR3 is TGTGCCAGCACAGGGGGCAGCTCGGGCATAAGTACGCAGTATTTT. Its translation: CASTGGSSGISTQYF.

V gene TRBV29-1 combines with J gene TRBJ2-2, with D perhaps matching TRBD1 or TRBD2 (5 bases each). The CDR3 loop spans 14 amino acids. Germline loops: CDR1 SQVTM, CDR2 ANQGSEA. V dropped 4 bases and J dropped 4 bases, with 13 bases sitting between them. CDR3 sequence: CSVGRGVITGELFF. In nucleotides, the CDR3 is TGCAGCGTTGGGCGAGGGGTCATCACCGGGGAGCTGTTTTTT.

The rearrangement uses TRBV7-2 and TRBJ2-3; TRBD1 matches at 11 bases. Germline CDR1 reads SGHTA; CDR2 reads FQGNSA. V lost 5 bases to trimming and J lost 6 bases; unmatched junction nucleotides: 10. The CDR3 contains 16 residues. CDR3 sequence reads: CASSRRTGGVGDTQYF. Here the CDR3 DNA reads TGTGCCAGCAGCAGGCGGACAGGGGGCGTAGGGGATACGCAGTATTTT.

The genes are TRBV18 and TRBJ1-4, with unresolved D. Trimming shortened V by 1 base and J by 7 bases, and 10 bases separated the two germline ends. The V gene's germline CDR1 is KGHSH and CDR2 LQKENI. CDR3 length equals 14 residues. CDR3 residues: CASSPQKPPEKLFF. CDR3 sequence (DNA): TGTGCCAGCTCACCACAGAAACCTCCTGAAAAACTGTTTTTT.

This sequence joins TRBV7-3 and TRBJ2-3; no definite D call. Germline lookup yields CDR1 SGHTA and CDR2 FQGTGA. The ends were cut back, 3 bases at V and 5 bases at J, with 21 bases in the middle. The CDR3 extends over 17 amino acids. The CDR3 sequence: CASSLGLPRFEIDTQYF. CDR3 nucleotide sequence: TGTGCCAGCAGCTTGGGCCTACCTCGCTTTGAGATAGATACGCAGTATTTT.

The chain joins TRBV7-2 to TRBJ2-6; TRBD1 matches at 7 bases. V shed 3 bases, J shed 6 bases, and the junction held 5 bases outside the gene matches. The CDR3 spans 15 residues. The germline gives CDR1 SGHTA, CDR2 FQGNSA. DNA of the CDR3: TGTGCCAGCAGCTTCGACAGGGTTGAGGCCAACGTCCTGACTTTC. Amino acid sequence: CASSFDRVEANVLTF.

The CDR3 DNA follows: TGCAGCGCAAAAGGACCTGTGGTCAAAGAGACCCAGTACTTC. The encoded protein is CSAKGPVVKETQYF. V usage is TRBV29-1 and J usage is TRBJ2-5; D is ambiguous. Germline V gives CDR1 SQVTM, CDR2 ANQGSEA. The CDR3 sequence is 14 residues long. The V end was cut by 7 bases, the J end by 3 bases, with 18 bases between. The whole variable domain, remainder taken from reference TRBV29-1 and TRBJ2-5, is SAVISQKPSRDICQRGTSLTIQCQVDSQVTMMFWYRQQPGQSLTLIATANQGSEATYESGFVIDKFPISRPNLTFSTLTVSNMSPEDSSIYLCSAKGPVVKETQYFGPGTRLLVL.

This clonotype came up once. The gene calls are TRBV20-1 and TRBJ2-7, with TRBD2 as a possible D gene (5 bases). V lost 3 bases and J 1 base, leaving 13 bases between the germline ends. Germline V gene sequence: CDR1 DFQATT, CDR2 SNEGSKA (reference sequence). The CDR3 extends over 14 amino acids. CDR3 sequence: CSARGGQYSYEQYF. CDR3 coding DNA: TGCAGTGCTAGGGGCGGGCAGTATTCCTACGAGCAGTACTTC.

This clonotype appeared once. The chain joins TRBV6-5 to TRBJ2-3, with 15 bases matching TRBD2. After removal of 2 bases from V and 0 bases from J, the junction contained 3 bases not matched to a gene. CDR1 is MNHEY, CDR2 SVGAGI, per germline. The length of the CDR3 is 18 residues. CDR3 nucleotides: TGTGCCAGCAGTTACCGGACTAGCGGGAGGGCCAGCACAGATACGCAGTATTTT. It encodes CASSYRTSGRASTDTQYF.

This sequence joins TRBV2 and TRBJ2-6; D gene unclear. The germline V gene encodes CDR1 SNHLY and CDR2 FYNNEI. V was clipped by 4 bases and J by 3 bases, with 16 bases between them. CDR3 length: 17 residues. CDR3 nucleotides: TGTGCCAGCAGTGCCCAGGTGGTAGGATTTGGGGCCAACGTCCTGACTTTC. This codes for CASSAQVVGFGANVLTF.

This clonotype was picked up one time. The conserved phenylalanine or tryptophan is not found at the CDR3 terminus, so this likely reflects a read error. The rearrangement joins TRBV29-1 to TRBJ2-5, with D possibly being TRBD1 or TRBD2 (5 bases each). The CDR3 runs 12 residues. Germline V CDR1 and CDR2: SQVTM, ANQGSEA. Between the trimmed V and J ends, which lost 3 bases and 5 bases, there was a span of 10 bases. CDR3 sequence reads: CSVEGVGETQYL. For the CDR3, the DNA is TGCAGCGTTGAGGGGGTCGGGGAGACCCAGTACCTC.

The chain has TRBV30 and TRBJ2-5; D ambiguous. Trimming shortened V by 2 bases and J by 1 base, and 8 bases separated the two germline ends. From germline, CDR1 is GTSNPN and CDR2 SVGIG (reference sequence). The CDR3 has 13 amino acids. CDR3 loop: CAWSKVFQETQYF. For the CDR3, the DNA is TGTGCCTGGAGTAAAGTCTTCCAAGAGACCCAGTACTTC.

The gene calls are TRBV30 and TRBJ1-5, with D maybe TRBD1 (5 bases). The CDR3 length is 14 residues. Germline CDR1 GTSNPN, CDR2 SVGIG (reference sequence). The V and J ends lost 3 bases and 1 base respectively, with 10 bases between them. The CDR3: CAWRGPGSNQPQHF. The DNA of the CDR3 is TGTGCCTGGAGGGGGCCAGGGAGCAATCAGCCCCAGCATTTT.

The chain links TRBV20-1 to TRBJ2-2; D is possibly TRBD1 (5 bases). This CDR3 spans 15 amino acids. Germline V gene data show CDR1 as DFQATT and CDR2 as SNEGSKA (reference sequence). V was trimmed by 3 bases and J by 2 bases, leaving 13 bases between them. In DNA, the CDR3 is TGCAGTGCTAGGCAGGGTGCGACTAACACCGGGGAGCTGTTTTTT. It is translated as CSARQGATNTGELFF.

The chain recombines TRBV12-3 or TRBV12-4 with TRBJ2-4, with D perhaps TRBD1 (5 bases). The CDR3 contains 13 residues. The V end lost 3 bases, the J end lost 7 bases, and 10 bases lay between the germline ends. CDR3 coding DNA: TGTGCCAGCAGTTTTCTAGGACACAACATTCAGTACTTC. Translation gives CASSFLGHNIQYF.